One and the same sample provided the 30 T cell receptor beta chains below, sequenced in a study of blood T cell repertoires in COVID-19. Assay: immunoSEQ multiplex PCR; the TCRdb copy retains only in-frame clones and omits some. The sample has 250,000 to 350,000 clones; around 90% are singletons. The sample was PBMCs or T cells enriched from blood (not recorded which). The receptor set was obtained from a woman aged 18-29 years with acute COVID-19.

V is TRBV19 and J is TRBJ2-1; TRBD2 matches 10 bases. This CDR3 has 15 amino acids. Losses at the gene ends were 7 bases for V and 7 bases for J; bases not matched to a gene: 10. Germline CDR1 is LNHDA and CDR2 is SQIVND (reference sequence). In DNA form, the CDR3 reads TGTGCCAGTAAGGACTACAGCGGGAGGGGTAATGAGCAGTTCTTC. The encoded protein is CASKDYSGRGNEQFF.

In its sample, this clone was seen a few times. V gene TRBV5-1 combines with J gene TRBJ1-6, with no clear D. Trimming removed 0 bases at V and 8 bases at J, with 15 bases between. CDR1 is SGHRS and CDR2 is YFSETQ in the germline V gene. CDR3 size: 16 residues. CDR3 region: CASSLARVQFDSPLHF. The CDR3 coding sequence is TGCGCCAGCAGCTTGGCCCGGGTGCAGTTTGATTCACCCCTCCACTTT.

J is TRBJ2-5 and V is TRBV5-4, with 7 bases that match TRBD1. V lost 3 bases and J lost 3; bases outside the gene matches: 5. Germline CDR1 is SGHNT and CDR2 is YYREEE (reference sequence). The CDR3 is 14 residues long. The DNA for the CDR3 is TGTGCCAGCAGCTCCCCCACAGGGGAAGAGACCCAGTACTTC. This translates into CASSSPTGEETQYF.

The chain uses TRBV11-3 and TRBJ1-2; 7 bases map to TRBD1. The CDR3 length is 14 residues. The germline V gene encodes CDR1 SGHNT and CDR2 YENEEA. V shed 5 bases, J shed 0 bases, and the junction held 3 bases outside the gene matches. The chain's CDR3 is CASSPQGTNYGYTF. Written as DNA, the CDR3 is TGTGCCAGCAGCCCACAGGGGACTAACTATGGCTACACCTTC. Complete variable domain (other parts from reference TRBV11-3 and TRBJ1-2): EAGVVQSPRYKIIEKKQPVAFWCNPISGHNTLYWYLQNLGQGPELLIRYENEEAVDDSQLPKDRFSAERLKGVDSTLKIQPAELGDSAVYLCASSPQGTNYGYTFGSGTRLTVV.

V usage is TRBV15 and J usage is TRBJ1-4; 9 nucleotides match TRBD1. CDR1 and CDR2 (germline): LNHNV, YYDKDF (reference sequence). The CDR3 loop spans 16 amino acids. Trimming took 0 bases from V and 5 from J; bases not matched to a gene: 4. This CDR3 is CATSRDYTGGNEKLFF. In DNA, the CDR3 is TGTGCCACCAGCAGAGATTACACAGGGGGCAATGAAAAACTGTTTTTT.

CDR3 loop: CASRAGAKGYEQYF. CDR3 coding DNA: TGTGCCAGTCGCGCGGGGGCAAAAGGCTACGAGCAGTACTTC. V and J are TRBV28 and TRBJ2-7; weak D call: TRBD2 (7 bases). Germline assignment: CDR1 MDHEN and CDR2 SYDVKM. This CDR3 contains 14 residues. V gave up 9 bases and J gave up 3 bases, with 18 bases separating them.

The V and J genes are TRBV3-1 (or the pseudogene TRBV3-2) and TRBJ1-3; D not certain. The CDR3 sequence is 15 residues long. Germline CDR1 and CDR2: LGHDT and YNNKEL (reference sequence). The ends were cut back, 0 bases at V and 0 bases at J, with 6 bases in the middle. The CDR3 spells CASSQEAFSGNTIYF. In DNA, the CDR3 is TGTGCCAGCAGCCAAGAGGCCTTCTCTGGAAACACCATATATTTT.

The V and J genes are TRBV19 and TRBJ2-1, with TRBD1 matching over 9 bases. CDR1 and CDR2 (germline): LNHDA, SQIVND (reference sequence). CDR3 length: 17 residues. Trimming cost V 5 bases and J 0 bases; bases outside gene matches: 8. The CDR3 sequence: CASSALGQGFSYNEQFF. In DNA, the CDR3 is TGTGCCAGTAGTGCCCTAGGACAGGGGTTCTCCTACAATGAGCAGTTCTTC.

The rearrangement joins TRBV6-5 to TRBJ1-2; 7 nucleotides match TRBD1. This CDR3 has 15 amino acids. V shed 6 bases, J shed 7 bases, and the junction held 14 bases outside the gene matches. The germline V gene has CDR1 MNHEY and CDR2 SVGAGI. The CDR3 reads CASRLPGQLIVGYTF. As DNA, the CDR3 is TGTGCCAGCAGACTACCGGGACAGCTAATAGTTGGCTACACCTTC.

The gene calls are TRBV5-1 and TRBJ2-2; D may be TRBD2 (6 bases). V was cut by 4 bases and J by 7 bases, with 14 bases left in between. Germline lookup yields CDR1 SGHRS and CDR2 YFSETQ. The length of the CDR3 is 14 residues. The CDR3 loop is CASSPPVADGELFF. DNA of the CDR3: TGCGCCAGCAGCCCACCGGTAGCGGACGGGGAGCTGTTTTTT.

This CDR3 reads CATVRGSLGQPQHF. The CDR3 coding sequence is TGTGCCACGGTGCGGGGTTCGTTGGGTCAGCCCCAGCATTTT. This chain connects TRBV27 to TRBJ1-5; unclear D gene. The CDR3 runs to 14 residues. CDR1 and CDR2 (germline): MNHEY, SMNVEV (reference sequence). The V gene lost 10 bases and the J gene lost 6 bases, with 19 bases spanning the gap.

The J gene is TRBJ2-7, the V gene TRBV6-2 or TRBV6-3, with 7 bases fitting TRBD2. V shed 4 bases, J shed 2 bases, and the junction held 5 bases outside the gene matches. CDR3 length: 14 amino acids. Germline V gene sequence: CDR1 MNHEY, CDR2 SVGEGT. CDR3 residues: CASSLIGGAYEQYF. The CDR3 DNA reads TGTGCCAGCAGTTTAATTGGGGGGGCCTACGAGCAGTACTTC.

This chain links TRBV5-1 with TRBJ2-1; TRBD2 matches 13 bases. Germline values: CDR1 SGHRS, CDR2 YFSETQ. The CDR3 is made up of 17 amino acids. V gave up 3 bases and J gave up 6 bases; unmatched junction bases: 9. The chain's CDR3 is CASSSGWTSGSLNEQFF. The DNA for the CDR3 is TGCGCCAGCAGCTCGGGATGGACTAGCGGGAGCCTCAATGAGCAGTTCTTC.

V gene TRBV5-5 combines with J gene TRBJ2-2, with D tentatively TRBD2 (7 bases). CDR1 and CDR2 from the germline V gene are SGHKS and YYEKEE (reference sequence). This CDR3 region has 17 residues. The germline V and J ends were trimmed by 5 bases and 4 bases, with 21 bases remaining between them. CDR3 DNA sequence: TGTGCCAGCAGACTCCTACAGAGGGGGGGCCCCACCGGGGAGCTGTTTTTT. This gives the protein CASRLLQRGGPTGELFF.

The chain has TRBV28 and TRBJ2-3; 9 nucleotides agree with TRBD1. Trimming took 3 bases from V and 4 from J; bases not matched to a gene: 5. CDR3 size: 15 residues. Germline loops: CDR1 MDHEN, CDR2 SYDVKM. CDR3 sequence reads: CASSLGQGFPDTQYF. CDR3 bases: TGTGCCAGCAGTTTGGGACAGGGCTTCCCAGATACGCAGTATTTT.

The chain is built from TRBV6-1 and TRBJ2-1, with D hard to call. The V gene lost 2 bases and the J gene lost 7 bases, with 9 bases spanning the gap. The CDR3 has 13 residues. Germline V CDR1 and CDR2: MNHNS, SASEGT. As DNA, the CDR3 is TGTGCCAGCAGTGAAACCTGGCTTAATGAGCAGTTCTTC. It translates to CASSETWLNEQFF.

The chain is built from TRBV27 and TRBJ2-7; 14 bases agree with TRBD2. In germline, CDR1 is MNHEY, CDR2 SMNVEV (reference sequence). This CDR3 is 16 amino acids long. V was clipped by 6 bases and J by 3 bases; unmatched bases: 7. The CDR3 sequence is CASRRSGTSGSYEQYF. CDR3 nucleotide sequence: TGTGCCAGCAGACGATCCGGGACTAGCGGGAGCTACGAGCAGTACTTC.

This rearrangement joins TRBV5-1 to TRBJ2-1, with 7 bases lining up with TRBD2. Germline V gene lookup returns CDR1 SGHRS and CDR2 YFSETQ. The CDR3 is made up of 12 amino acids. CDR3 in DNA: TGCATAGGAGGACTAGAAACAAATGAGCAGTTCTTC. It translates to CIGGLETNEQFF. Based on the CDR3 plus reference TRBV5-1 and TRBJ2-1, the full variable domain is KAGVTQTPRYLIKTRGQQVTLSCSPISGHRSVSWYQQTPGQGLQFLFEYFSETQRNKGNFPGRFSGRQFSNSRSEMNVSTLELGDSALYLCIGGLETNEQFFGPGTRLTVL.

This clone was observed a few times. The chain employs TRBV7-3 and TRBJ2-4; TRBD2 agrees at 12 bases. The CDR3 loop spans 16 amino acids. Per the germline V gene, CDR1 is SGHTA and CDR2 is FQGTGA. V was pared by 5 bases and J by 1 base, with 3 bases of the junction left unmatched. The CDR3 region has the DNA TGTGCCAGCAGCCCGACTAGCGGGAGCGCCAAAAACATTCAGTACTTC. Encoded protein: CASSPTSGSAKNIQYF.

The CDR3 DNA follows: TGTGCCAGCAGTGAAGGGAGAGGGAGGGAAGGCTACACCTTC. Its translation: CASSEGRGREGYTF. The chain uses TRBV2 and TRBJ1-2; D remains unclear. Germline V gene lookup returns CDR1 SNHLY and CDR2 FYNNEI. Trimming left V 1 base short and J 8 bases short, with 14 bases between. The CDR3 contains 14 residues.

This chain uses TRBV6-2 or TRBV6-3 with TRBJ2-7; D unclear. Per germline, CDR1 MNHEY and CDR2 SVGEGT. V shed 0 bases and J shed 0 bases, with 9 bases lying between them. The CDR3 has 15 residues. CDR3 sequence: CASSYSQAFSYEQYF. CDR3 sequence (DNA): TGTGCCAGCAGTTACTCCCAGGCTTTCTCCTACGAGCAGTACTTC.

This clone was observed a few times. The CDR3 coding sequence is TGTGCCAGCAGGCGCACTCCGAGGGGCAATCAGCCCCAGCATTTT. Translated: CASRRTPRGNQPQHF. V gene TRBV6-5 combines with J gene TRBJ1-5; D is ambiguous. CDR1 and CDR2 (germline): MNHEY, SVGAGI. CDR3 size: 15 residues. V was shortened by 6 bases and J by 2 bases, with 14 bases between the two germline ends.

The chain couples TRBV2 to TRBJ1-2; D possibly corresponds to TRBD1 (5 bases). CDR3 length equals 13 residues. CDR1 and CDR2 (germline): SNHLY, FYNNEI. V shed 1 base and J shed 8 bases, with 11 bases lying between them. CDR3 sequence reads: CASSEGRDFGYTF. CDR3 sequence (DNA): TGTGCCAGCAGTGAAGGCAGGGACTTCGGCTACACCTTC.

The V call is TRBV23-1, the J call TRBJ1-4; D not resolved. TRBV23-1 is an ORF, with its function uncertain. The CDR3 covers 16 residues. The V end was cut by 1 base, the J end by 7 bases, with 16 bases between. Written as DNA, the CDR3 is TGCGCCAGCAGTCAATGGCGATTCGGGAGTGGTGAAAAACTGTTTTTT. This codes for CASSQWRFGSGEKLFF.

The V gene is TRBV5-1, the J gene TRBJ2-3; TRBD2 aligns across 14 bases. The CDR3 length is 19 residues. Germline CDR1 reads SGHRS; CDR2 reads YFSETQ. V lost 4 bases to trimming and J lost 2 bases; unmatched junction nucleotides: 12. The chain's CDR3 is CASSTKPGLAGVITDTQYF. CDR3 DNA sequence: TGCGCCAGCAGCACGAAACCGGGACTAGCGGGAGTGATCACAGATACGCAGTATTTT.

This sequence joins TRBV29-1 and TRBJ1-2; D is ambiguous. This CDR3 region has 12 residues. The germline V and J ends were trimmed by 7 bases and 3 bases, with 12 bases remaining between them. Germline values: CDR1 SQVTM, CDR2 ANQGSEA. The CDR3 nucleotides read TGCAGCGCTTCGGAGGGAGACTATGGCTACACCTTC. Amino acids: CSASEGDYGYTF. Full variable domain (missing parts from reference TRBV29-1 and TRBJ1-2): SAVISQKPSRDICQRGTSLTIQCQVDSQVTMMFWYRQQPGQSLTLIATANQGSEATYESGFVIDKFPISRPNLTFSTLTVSNMSPEDSSIYLCSASEGDYGYTFGSGTRLTVV.

The chain is built from TRBV11-2 and TRBJ2-3; D is undetermined. Germline V gives CDR1 SGHAT, CDR2 FQNNGV. The V and J ends lost 8 bases and 0 bases respectively, with 12 bases between them. The CDR3 length is 14 residues. CDR3 DNA sequence: TGTGCCAGCCGAGTCCAGACTAGCACAGATACGCAGTATTTT. It codes for CASRVQTSTDTQYF.

This clone occurred once. The chain joins TRBV4-1 to TRBJ1-4, with a tentative D call TRBD1 (6 bases). In germline, CDR1 is MGHRA, CDR2 YSYEKL. The CDR3 consists of 16 residues. Trimming took off 0 bases at V and 7 bases at J, with 15 bases between the two ends. The CDR3 protein is CASSQDRVRGGEKLFF. The CDR3 DNA follows: TGCGCCAGCAGCCAAGATAGGGTCAGGGGTGGTGAAAAACTGTTTTTT.

The V gene is TRBV2, the J gene TRBJ1-3; 7 bases are a match to TRBD1. CDR3 length: 13 amino acids. Looked up from germline, CDR1 is SNHLY and CDR2 is FYNNEI. J was trimmed by 3 bases and V by 8 bases; bases with no gene match: 4. The CDR3 spells CASAGQFGNTIYF. DNA for the CDR3: TGTGCCAGCGCGGGACAGTTTGGAAACACCATATATTTT.

V gene TRBV28 combines with J gene TRBJ1-2, with TRBD1 matching over 9 bases. Germline CDR1 is MDHEN and CDR2 is SYDVKM. V lost 1 base to trimming and J lost 2 bases; unmatched junction nucleotides: 5. This CDR3 contains 16 residues. CDR3 loop: CASSLLTGTGNYGYTF. CDR3 sequence (DNA): TGTGCCAGCAGTTTATTGACCGGGACAGGGAACTATGGCTACACCTTC.